This T cell receptor beta chain was captured by sequencing in a study of vaccination and CD4 T cells after COVID-19. About the research overall: Overlapping spike peptides of SARS-CoV-2, HCoV-NL63, HCoV-OC43 and HCoV-229E stimulated the cells.

Germline V gene data show CDR1 as DFQATT and CDR2 as SNEGSKA (reference sequence). The V and J ends lost 3 bases and 4 bases respectively, with 15 bases between them. This CDR3 spans 14 amino acids. Scientists ran DNA taken from cultured CD4+ T cells through the Oncomine TCR Beta short-read assay for sequencing. MiXCR, applied by TCRdb to the PCR reads, yields one record per CDR3 protein. The table has approximately 20,000 distinct CDR3 sequences, 50% to 60% seen once; the top ten hold 7.5%. In regard to this clonotype: Antigen unknown.

The treatment was: approximately 10-day PBMC culture with coronavirus spike peptide pools or control peptides (ViraFEST assay). The origin of this receptor is a human donor who had recovered from COVID-19. The chain links TRBV20-1 to TRBJ2-5, with D possibly being TRBD1 or TRBD2 (5 bases each). The sequencing sample was made of CD4+ T cells from blood, cultured in vitro. DNA for the CDR3: TGCAGTGCTAGGGTTAGCAGGGCGGGAGAGACCCAGTACTTC. This gives the protein CSARVSRAGETQYF.